This T cell receptor beta chain was documented in a study of cytomegalovirus exposure and HLA in healthy donors. Study-wide results and limits: Testing in vitro showed a few CMV-associated chains specific for CMV antigens.

PCR used 60 Vbeta primers and 13 Jbeta primers. TCRdb's table, derived via immunoSEQ multiplex PCR, lists solely in-frame clones and lacks some. The top ten hold more than 3% of the sample, which has about 130,000 clones, roughly 80% seen once. Note on this clone: Its antigen is currently unknown.

The length of the CDR3 is 12 residues. CDR1 GTSNPN and CDR2 SVGIG come from the germline V gene (reference sequence). The receptor was derived from a male donor in good health and CMV-seronegative. V and J are TRBV30 and TRBJ2-5, with 9 positions matching TRBD1. TRBJ2-7 explains the end of the DNA better; the J call may be wrong. Sequencing was carried out using PBMCs. This chain's CDR3 is CAWTTGGNEQYF. In DNA, the CDR3 is TGTGCCTGGACGACAGGGGGAAACGAGCAGTACTTC.